This T cell receptor (beta chain) appears in the sequencing data of a study of blood T cell repertoires in COVID-19. Original analysis: By means of reference gene primer amplification, nucleated cell counts were estimated. Some clones are missing from TCRdb's copy, which holds only in-frame ones; the method was immunoSEQ multiplex PCR. From that table come the V and J calls and clone size; the DNA was used to work out D and trimming. The table records roughly 250,000 clones, approximately 90% of them present only once. Across about two dozen US areas, participants ranged in age from 18 to 89 years. Recovered Cohort 3 donors showed two negative PCRs, clearance, or symptom resolution. CDR3 length: 13 amino acids. V lost 0 bases and J 11 bases, leaving 13 bases between the germline ends. CDR1 KGHSH and CDR2 LQKENI come from the germline V gene.

The chain couples TRBV18 to TRBJ1-1, with D possibly matching TRBD1 (5 bases). Sequencing input: PBMCs or T cells enriched from blood (not recorded which). The TCR originated in a middle-aged man who had recovered from COVID-19. The CDR3 here is CASSPPRPPGAFF. CDR3 DNA: TGTGCCAGCTCACCACCGCGGCCCCCAGGGGCTTTCTTT.